The 17 T cell receptor beta chains below all came from one sample that was sequenced in a study of T cells after yellow fever vaccination. In TCRdb, the 5' RACE reads were re-called with MiXCR into one record per CDR3 protein. The sample has 610,000 or so distinct CDR3 sequences, 9% to 15% seen once. The sample consisted of PBMCs, taken on the day of the yellow fever booster vaccination. The receptors here all came from a man younger than 40 who received the YFV17D yellow fever vaccine.

This chain joins TRBV11-2 and TRBJ2-6; maybe TRBD1 (6 bases). V lost 4 bases and J lost 0, with 16 bases in between. This CDR3 contains 18 residues. The germline gives CDR1 SGHAT, CDR2 FQNNGV. The CDR3 bases are TGTGCCAGCAGCTCCCGGGTTCAGGGGAGCTCTGGGGCCAACGTCCTGACTTTC. It specifies CASSSRVQGSSGANVLTF.

This clonotype was recorded a few times. The chain is built from TRBV4-2 and TRBJ2-1; D uncertain. Germline V lookup: CDR1 LGHNA, CDR2 YNFKEQ. V gave up 4 bases and J gave up 4 bases, with 17 bases separating them. The CDR3 contains 16 residues. The CDR3 DNA reads TGTGCCAGCAGCCCCCGGACGGAAACGTTTTACAATGAGCAGTTCTTC. Its translation is CASSPRTETFYNEQFF.

V and J are TRBV6-1 and TRBJ1-3; possibly TRBD1 for D (6 bases). Germline CDR1 and CDR2: MNHNS and SASEGT. Trimming stripped 5 bases from V and 0 bases from J, with 8 bases between. The CDR3 runs 14 residues. The CDR3 DNA follows: TGTGCCAGCAGTAGGACAGTCTCTGGAAACACCATATATTTT. Residues: CASSRTVSGNTIYF.

This clonotype appeared a few times. The rearrangement links TRBV28 to TRBJ1-5; 10 bases line up with TRBD1. This CDR3 is 16 amino acids long. The germline V gene has CDR1 MDHEN and CDR2 SYDVKM. Germline trimming cut 2 bases from V and 6 bases from J; bases unmatched to any gene: 7. This CDR3 reads CASSLTTGGSSQPQHF. CDR3 in DNA: TGTGCCAGCAGTTTAACGACAGGGGGCTCTAGTCAGCCCCAGCATTTT.

A few counts support this clonotype. This rearrangement joins TRBV5-5 to TRBJ2-7; D is perhaps TRBD2 (6 bases). This CDR3 has 15 residues. The V end was cut by 2 bases, the J end by 0 bases, with 12 bases between. CDR1 and CDR2 from the germline V gene are SGHKS and YYEKEE (reference sequence). CDR3 in amino acids: CASSFVLATSYEQYF. The CDR3 nucleotides are TGTGCCAGCAGCTTCGTTCTAGCGACCTCCTACGAGCAGTACTTC.

This clonotype was found many times. The CDR3 bases are TGTGCCAGCAGCCTAGGGGAGTTGTACGAGCAGTACTTC. This sequence encodes CASSLGELYEQYF. The chain combines TRBV7-9 with TRBJ2-7; D is perhaps TRBD1 or TRBD2 (5 bases each). Between the trimmed V and J ends, which lost 5 bases and 4 bases, there was a span of 12 bases. CDR1 is SEHNR, CDR2 FQNEAQ, per germline (reference sequence). CDR3 length: 13 amino acids.

This CDR3 is CASSLDRRYSLTGELFF. The DNA of the CDR3 is TGTGCCAGCAGCTTAGATCGGCGGTACAGTCTCACCGGGGAGCTGTTTTTT. J is TRBJ2-2 and V is TRBV11-2; D not resolved. Germline loops: CDR1 SGHAT, CDR2 FQNNGV. The CDR3 has 17 amino acids. The ends were cut back, 0 bases at V and 4 bases at J, with 15 bases in the middle. Based on the CDR3 plus reference TRBV11-2 and TRBJ2-2, the full variable domain is EAGVAQSPRYKIIEKRQSVAFWCNPISGHATLYWYQQILGQGPKLLIQFQNNGVVDDSQLPKDRFSAERLKGVDSTLKIQPAKLEDSAVYLCASSLDRRYSLTGELFFGEGSRLTVL.

This clonotype was seen many times. The V gene is TRBV7-6, the J gene TRBJ2-2; maybe TRBD2 (6 bases). The germline V and J ends were trimmed by 5 bases and 6 bases, with 10 bases remaining between them. The CDR3 consists of 13 residues. Germline V gene lookup returns CDR1 SGHVS and CDR2 FNYEAQ. The CDR3 reads CASSQGGSGELFF. CDR3 nucleotide sequence: TGTGCCAGCAGCCAGGGAGGATCCGGGGAGCTGTTTTTT.

The gene calls are TRBV20-1 and TRBJ1-6; maybe TRBD1 (5 bases). The germline V and J ends were trimmed by 3 bases and 10 bases, with 19 bases remaining between them. Looked up from germline, CDR1 is DFQATT and CDR2 is SNEGSKA (reference sequence). The CDR3 is 15 residues long. CDR3 sequence (DNA): TGCAGTGCTAGTCGTGGGCAGGGCAGACGCTCACCCCTCCACTTT. It yields the protein CSASRGQGRRSPLHF.

The V gene is TRBV7-2, the J gene TRBJ2-1; TRBD2 is a possible D gene (5 bases). Per germline, CDR1 SGHTA and CDR2 FQGNSA. The CDR3 has 16 residues. The V gene lost 1 base and the J gene lost 3 bases, with 13 bases spanning the gap. The chain's CDR3 is CASSLVTDGVYNEQFF. The CDR3 DNA is TGTGCCAGCAGCTTAGTTACTGACGGGGTCTACAATGAGCAGTTCTTC.

There are many counts of this clonotype. The chain recombines TRBV7-2 with TRBJ2-3; D not resolved. Trimming removed 1 base at V and 0 bases at J, with 8 bases between. The germline V gene has CDR1 SGHTA and CDR2 FQGNSA. The CDR3 extends over 15 amino acids. The CDR3 nucleotides are TGTGCCAGCAGCTTAGAGCGACTTAGCACAGATACGCAGTATTTT. Its protein is CASSLERLSTDTQYF.

The chain recombines TRBV6-5 with TRBJ2-5; D not resolved. CDR1 is MNHEY and CDR2 is SVGAGI in the germline V gene. Trimming cost V 3 bases and J 5 bases, with 13 bases left between them. The CDR3 runs to 14 residues. Here the CDR3 DNA reads TGTGCCAGCAGTTATTCTGGGCGTCAGGAGACCCAGTACTTC. Its protein is CASSYSGRQETQYF.

The table lists this clonotype with a few counts. V gene TRBV7-2 combines with J gene TRBJ2-7; the match to TRBD1 covers 9 bases. The germline CDR1 and CDR2 sequences are SGHTA and FQGNSA. V was pared by 5 bases and J by 4 bases, with 9 bases of the junction left unmatched. CDR3 length: 15 amino acids. CDR3 DNA sequence: TGTGCCAGCAGCGTCCGGGACAGGGCAGTTTACGAGCAGTACTTC. This encodes CASSVRDRAVYEQYF.

This clonotype has only a few counts. This chain connects TRBV20-1 to TRBJ2-7; 10 bases match TRBD2. This CDR3 has 20 amino acids. Trimming took 2 bases from V and 0 from J; bases not matched to a gene: 19. Per the germline V gene, CDR1 is DFQATT and CDR2 is SNEGSKA (reference sequence). CDR3 residues: CSARFPRGSGRPFGSYEQYF. In nucleotides, the CDR3 is TGCAGTGCTAGATTCCCGCGGGGTAGCGGGAGGCCCTTTGGCTCCTACGAGCAGTACTTC.

This clonotype was seen a handful of times. Compared with germline, one end of the junction differs, possibly owing to a read error. This chain uses TRBV7-2 with TRBJ2-1, with D possibly matching TRBD2 (6 bases). This CDR3 contains 15 residues. CDR1 is SGHTA, CDR2 FQGNSA, per germline. The CDR3 loop is CASSLRDSHYNEQFF. The CDR3 DNA reads as TGTGCAAGCAGCTTACGGGACTCACATTACAATGAGCAGTTCTTC.

The chain joins TRBV20-1 to TRBJ2-5, with D hard to call. The CDR3 sequence is 12 residues long. Between the trimmed V and J ends, which lost 4 bases and 1 base, there was a span of 7 bases. Germline CDR1 reads DFQATT; CDR2 reads SNEGSKA (reference sequence). The CDR3 DNA reads as TGCAGTGCTACCCGGTCCCAAGAGACCCAGTACTTC. Translating gives CSATRSQETQYF.

There are a few counts of this clonotype. The J gene is TRBJ2-1, the V gene TRBV9, with 9 positions matching TRBD1. There are 16 residues in the CDR3. V dropped 4 bases and J dropped 4; count of bases not matched to a gene: 9. In germline, CDR1 is SGDLS, CDR2 YYNGEE. The CDR3 DNA sequence: TGTGCCAGCAGCTTCCAGCGAGGACAGGGGTACAATGAGCAGTTCTTC. Encoded protein: CASSFQRGQGYNEQFF.